The T cell receptor beta chain described here comes from a study of T cell responses to AZD1222 COVID-19 vaccine. The assay was immunoSEQ multiplex PCR, and TCRdb's table has in-frame clones only and misses some. Among under 200,000 clones listed, roughly 86% were seen once. Points from the study as a whole: Of spike-specific TCRs, nearly half reportedly target regions left unmutated in variants. Of the AZD1222 recipients, only 5 to 7 were seropositive at baseline. In a largely white British group with more females than males, clonal diversity was possibly underestimated.

V shed 5 bases and J 4 bases; nucleotides not matched to a gene: 14. The CDR3 has 19 amino acids. In germline, CDR1 is LNHDA, CDR2 SQIVND (reference sequence). In regard to this clone: The antigen is undetermined.

The TCR sequence derives from an adult in good health. Here the sequenced sample was peripheral blood, taken on day 0 of AZD1222 vaccination. V gene TRBV19 combines with J gene TRBJ2-6, with TRBD2 identical over 10 bases. The CDR3 protein is CASSPTSGATWGGANVLTF. The CDR3 DNA sequence: TGTGCCAGTAGTCCCACTAGCGGGGCCACCTGGGGGGGGGCCAACGTCCTGACTTTC.